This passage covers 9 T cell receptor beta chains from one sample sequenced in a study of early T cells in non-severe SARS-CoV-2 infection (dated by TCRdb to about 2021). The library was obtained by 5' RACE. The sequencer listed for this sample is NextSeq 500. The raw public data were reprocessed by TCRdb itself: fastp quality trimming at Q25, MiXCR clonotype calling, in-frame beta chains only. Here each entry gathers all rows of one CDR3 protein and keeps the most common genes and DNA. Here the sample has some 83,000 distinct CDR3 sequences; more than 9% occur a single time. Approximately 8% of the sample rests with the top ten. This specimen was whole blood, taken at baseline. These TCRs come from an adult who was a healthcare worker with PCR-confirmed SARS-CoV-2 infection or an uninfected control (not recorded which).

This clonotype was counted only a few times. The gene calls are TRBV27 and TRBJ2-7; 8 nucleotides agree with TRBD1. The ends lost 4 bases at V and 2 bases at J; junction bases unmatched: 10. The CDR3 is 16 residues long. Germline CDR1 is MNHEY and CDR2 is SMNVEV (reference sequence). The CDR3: CASSSPRGQVPYEQYF. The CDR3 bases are TGTGCCAGCAGTTCCCCCCGGGGACAGGTTCCCTACGAGCAGTACTTC.

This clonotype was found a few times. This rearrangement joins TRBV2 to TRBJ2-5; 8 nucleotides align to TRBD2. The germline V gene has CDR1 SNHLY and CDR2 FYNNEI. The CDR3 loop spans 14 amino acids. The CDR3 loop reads CAGRMAGGQETQYF. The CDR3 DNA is TGTGCTGGGCGCATGGCGGGGGGCCAAGAGACCCAGTACTTC.

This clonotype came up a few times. CDR3 bases: TGTGCCAGCAGCTTGTTTGGGACTAGCGGGGGCGAGCAGTACTTC. This translates into CASSLFGTSGGEQYF. The chain joins TRBV5-5 to TRBJ2-7, with 14 bases identical to TRBD2. The CDR3 runs 15 residues. The V and J ends lost 1 base and 6 bases, in that order; junction bases with no gene match: 3. Germline-derived CDR1 and CDR2 are SGHKS and YYEKEE (reference sequence).

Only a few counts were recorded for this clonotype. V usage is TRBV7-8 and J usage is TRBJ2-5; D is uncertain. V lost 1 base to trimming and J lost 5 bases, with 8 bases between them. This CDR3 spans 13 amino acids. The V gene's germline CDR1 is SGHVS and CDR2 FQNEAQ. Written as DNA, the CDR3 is TGTGCCAGCAGCTTAGACAATACGGAGACCCAGTACTTC. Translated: CASSLDNTETQYF.

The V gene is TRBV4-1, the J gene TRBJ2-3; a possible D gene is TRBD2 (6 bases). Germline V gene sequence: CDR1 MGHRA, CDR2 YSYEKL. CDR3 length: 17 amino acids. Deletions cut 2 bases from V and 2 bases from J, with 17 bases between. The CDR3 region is CASSQQGRFSHTDTQYF. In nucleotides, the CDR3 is TGCGCCAGCAGCCAACAAGGGAGGTTTTCCCACACAGATACGCAGTATTTT.

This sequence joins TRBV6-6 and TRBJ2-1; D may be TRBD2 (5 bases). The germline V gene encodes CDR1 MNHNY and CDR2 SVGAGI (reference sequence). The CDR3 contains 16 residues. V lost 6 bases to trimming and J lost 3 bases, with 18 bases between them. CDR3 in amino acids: CASSHGIGLRYNEQFF. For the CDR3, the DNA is TGTGCCAGCAGCCACGGGATTGGGTTACGCTACAATGAGCAGTTCTTC.

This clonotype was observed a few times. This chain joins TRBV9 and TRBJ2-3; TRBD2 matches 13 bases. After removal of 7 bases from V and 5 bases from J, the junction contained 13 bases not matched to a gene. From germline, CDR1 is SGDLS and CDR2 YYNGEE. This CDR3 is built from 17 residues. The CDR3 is CASSLSRLAGGGDTQYF. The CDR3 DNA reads TGTGCCAGCTCCCTATCACGACTAGCGGGAGGAGGAGATACGCAGTATTTT.

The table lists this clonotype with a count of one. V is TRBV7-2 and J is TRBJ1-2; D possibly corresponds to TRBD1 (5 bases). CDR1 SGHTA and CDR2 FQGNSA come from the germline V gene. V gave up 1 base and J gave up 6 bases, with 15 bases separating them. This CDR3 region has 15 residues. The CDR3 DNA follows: TGTGCCAGCAGCTTAGGGGCCGGGACGGGGAATGGCTACACCTTC. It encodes CASSLGAGTGNGYTF. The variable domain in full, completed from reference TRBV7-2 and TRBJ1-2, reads GAGVSQSPSNKVTEKGKDVELRCDPISGHTALYWYRQSLGQGLEFLIYFQGNSAPDKSGLPSDRFSAERTGGSVSTLTIQRTQQEDSAVYLCASSLGAGTGNGYTFGSGTRLTVV.

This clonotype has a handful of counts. The CDR3 region is CASSYSPGQAYSPLHF. CDR3 sequence (DNA): TGTGCCAGCAGTTACTCGCCGGGACAGGCTTATTCACCCCTCCACTTT. This chain links TRBV6-6 with TRBJ1-6, with TRBD1 matching over 8 bases. J was trimmed by 8 bases and V by 0 bases; bases with no gene match: 6. This CDR3 region has 16 residues. From germline, CDR1 is MNHNY and CDR2 SVGAGI (reference sequence).